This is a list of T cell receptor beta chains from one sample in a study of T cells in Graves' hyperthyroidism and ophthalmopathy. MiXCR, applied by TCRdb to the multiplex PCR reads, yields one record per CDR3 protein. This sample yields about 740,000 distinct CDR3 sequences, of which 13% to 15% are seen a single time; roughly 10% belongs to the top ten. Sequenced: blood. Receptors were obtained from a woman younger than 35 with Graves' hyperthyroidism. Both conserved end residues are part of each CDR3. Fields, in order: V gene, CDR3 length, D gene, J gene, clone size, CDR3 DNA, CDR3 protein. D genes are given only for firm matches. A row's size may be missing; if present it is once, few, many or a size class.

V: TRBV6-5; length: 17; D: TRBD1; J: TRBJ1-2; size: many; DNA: TGTGCCAGCAGTTACTCGCCAGCGACAGGGTCGGGCTATGGCTACACCTTC; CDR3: CASSYSPATGSGYGYTF
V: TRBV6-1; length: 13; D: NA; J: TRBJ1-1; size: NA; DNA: TGTGCCATCCAATTACAGGTCGGGACTGAAGCTTTCTTT; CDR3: CAIQLQVGTEAFF
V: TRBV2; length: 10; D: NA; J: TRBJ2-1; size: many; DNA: TGTGCCAGCAAGAATTATGAGCAGTTCTTC; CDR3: CASKNYEQFF
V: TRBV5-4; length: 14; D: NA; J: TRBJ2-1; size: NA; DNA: TGTGCCAGCAGCTCGCAGGGCTCCTACAATGAGCAGTTCTTC; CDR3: CASSSQGSYNEQFF
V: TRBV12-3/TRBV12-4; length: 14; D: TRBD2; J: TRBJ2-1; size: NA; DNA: TGTGCCAGCACTAAGGCGACTAGCGGGAATGAGCAGTTCTTC; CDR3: CASTKATSGNEQFF
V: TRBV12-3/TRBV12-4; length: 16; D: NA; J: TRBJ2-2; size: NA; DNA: TGTGCCAGCAGCGGCGGGGGCAGGGGGTCTGCCGGGGAGCTGTTTTTT; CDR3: CASSGGGRGSAGELFF
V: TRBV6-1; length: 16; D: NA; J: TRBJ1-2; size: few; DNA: TGTGCCAGCAGGAGAACCAGCCTGATCAGATCCTATGGCTACACCTTC; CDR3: CASRRTSLIRSYGYTF
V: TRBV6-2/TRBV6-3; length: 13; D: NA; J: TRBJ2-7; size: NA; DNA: TGTGCCAGCAGTGGACCTATGAATTACGAGCAGTACTTC; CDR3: CASSGPMNYEQYF
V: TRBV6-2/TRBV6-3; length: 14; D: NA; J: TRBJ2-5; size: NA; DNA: TGTGCCAGCAGTTACACCGCCGGGACGCAGACCCAGTACTTC; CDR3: CASSYTAGTQTQYF
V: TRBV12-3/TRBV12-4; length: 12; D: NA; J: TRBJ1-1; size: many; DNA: TGTGCCAGCAGTTTAGCTCGACAGGAAGCTTTCTTT; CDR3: CASSLARQEAFF
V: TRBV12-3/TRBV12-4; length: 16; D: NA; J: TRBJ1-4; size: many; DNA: TGTGCCAGCAGTTTAGCGGGGGCGGCAACTAATGAAAAACTGTTTTTT; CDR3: CASSLAGAATNEKLFF
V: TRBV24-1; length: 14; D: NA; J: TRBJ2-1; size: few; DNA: TGTGCCACATCCTCGCTCGGGTCCTACAATGAGCAGTTCTTC; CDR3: CATSSLGSYNEQFF
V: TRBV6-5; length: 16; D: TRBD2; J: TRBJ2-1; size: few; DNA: TGTGCCAGCAGTTACTCGACAACTAGCGGGAGTAGTGAGCAGTTCTTC; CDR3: CASSYSTTSGSSEQFF
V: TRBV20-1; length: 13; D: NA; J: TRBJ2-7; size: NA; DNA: TGCAGTGCTAGTATTACTGTGGGCTACGAGCAGTACTTC; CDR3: CSASITVGYEQYF
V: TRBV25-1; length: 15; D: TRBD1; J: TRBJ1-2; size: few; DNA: TGTGCCAGCAGTGAATTAGGGACAGGGGTCTATGGCTACACCTTC; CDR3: CASSELGTGVYGYTF
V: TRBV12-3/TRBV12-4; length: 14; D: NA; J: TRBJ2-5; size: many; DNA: TGTGCCAGCAGTTCGGAGATTCAAGGAGAGACCCAGTACTTC; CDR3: CASSSEIQGETQYF
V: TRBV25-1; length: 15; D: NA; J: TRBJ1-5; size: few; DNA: TGTGCCAGCAGTGAATCAAAGGGTAGCAATCAGCCCCAGCATTTT; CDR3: CASSESKGSNQPQHF
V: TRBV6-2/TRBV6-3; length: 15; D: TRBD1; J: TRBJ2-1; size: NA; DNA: TGTGCCAGCAGTTACCGGTGGACAGGGAATAATGAGCAGTTCTTC; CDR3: CASSYRWTGNNEQFF
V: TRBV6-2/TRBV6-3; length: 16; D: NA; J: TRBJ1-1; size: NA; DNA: TGTGCCAGCAGTCCCCAGAAAGGGACGGGGAACACTGAAGCTTTCTTT; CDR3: CASSPQKGTGNTEAFF
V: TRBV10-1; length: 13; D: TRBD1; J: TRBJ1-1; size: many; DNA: TGCGCCAGCCTGACAGGGACCAACACTGAAGCTTTCTTT; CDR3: CASLTGTNTEAFF
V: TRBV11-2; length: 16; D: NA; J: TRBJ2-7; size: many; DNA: TGTGCCAGCAGCTCCCCCCTGGCGGAAAAACGCGGCGAGCAGTACTTC; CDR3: CASSSPLAEKRGEQYF
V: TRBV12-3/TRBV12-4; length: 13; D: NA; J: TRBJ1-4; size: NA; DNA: TGTGCCAGCAATGGGGGGGAGGATGAAAAACTGTTTTTT; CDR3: CASNGGEDEKLFF
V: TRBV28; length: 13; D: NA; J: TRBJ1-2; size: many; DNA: TGTGCCAGCAGTTTTTCAGCACGCTATGGCTACACCTTC; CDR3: CASSFSARYGYTF
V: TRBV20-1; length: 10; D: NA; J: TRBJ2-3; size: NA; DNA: TGCAGTGTTTTTGGGGATACGCAGTATTTT; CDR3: CSVFGDTQYF
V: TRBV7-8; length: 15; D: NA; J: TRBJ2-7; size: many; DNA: TGTGCCAGCAGCTTAGCTACAGGGAGCTCCTACGAGCAGTACTTC; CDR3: CASSLATGSSYEQYF
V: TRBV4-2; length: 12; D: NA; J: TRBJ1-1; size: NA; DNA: TGTGCCAGCAGCCAACTAGCCACTGAAGCTTTCTTT; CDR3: CASSQLATEAFF
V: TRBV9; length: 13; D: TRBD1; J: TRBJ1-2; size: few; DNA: TGTGCCAGCAGCGTAGCTCCCGGGACAGCATACACCTTC; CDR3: CASSVAPGTAYTF
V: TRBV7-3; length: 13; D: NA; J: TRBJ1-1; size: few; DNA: TGTGCCAGCAGCCAACAGATTAACACTGAAGCTTTCTTT; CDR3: CASSQQINTEAFF
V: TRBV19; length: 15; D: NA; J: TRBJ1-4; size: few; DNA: TGTGCCAGTAGTAATGCACCTGCGGCTAATGAAAAACTGTTTTTT; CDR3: CASSNAPAANEKLFF
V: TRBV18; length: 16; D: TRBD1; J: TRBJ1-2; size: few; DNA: TGTGCCAGCTCACCACCGGTGTTGGCAGGGGGCTATGGCTACACCTTC; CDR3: CASSPPVLAGGYGYTF
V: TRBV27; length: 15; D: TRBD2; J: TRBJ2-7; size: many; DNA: TGTGCCAGCAGTTTAAGCGGGGCTAGCTCCTACGAGCAGTACTTC; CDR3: CASSLSGASSYEQYF
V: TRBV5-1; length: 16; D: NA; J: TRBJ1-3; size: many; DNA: TGCGCCAGCAGCTTGGACGATCTCAGCTCTGGAAACACCATATATTTT; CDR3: CASSLDDLSSGNTIYF
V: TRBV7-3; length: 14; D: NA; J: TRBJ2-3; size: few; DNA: TGTGCCAGCAGCTTTAGTCCGGGCCCAGATACGCAGTATTTT; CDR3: CASSFSPGPDTQYF
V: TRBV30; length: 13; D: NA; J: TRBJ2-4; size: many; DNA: TGTGCCTGGAGTGTTGTAGGGTGGGACATTCAGTACTTC; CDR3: CAWSVVGWDIQYF
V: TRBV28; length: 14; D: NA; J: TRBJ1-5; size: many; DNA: TGTGCCAGCAGTTTAAGGGGGTGGAATCAGCCCCAGCATTTT; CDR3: CASSLRGWNQPQHF